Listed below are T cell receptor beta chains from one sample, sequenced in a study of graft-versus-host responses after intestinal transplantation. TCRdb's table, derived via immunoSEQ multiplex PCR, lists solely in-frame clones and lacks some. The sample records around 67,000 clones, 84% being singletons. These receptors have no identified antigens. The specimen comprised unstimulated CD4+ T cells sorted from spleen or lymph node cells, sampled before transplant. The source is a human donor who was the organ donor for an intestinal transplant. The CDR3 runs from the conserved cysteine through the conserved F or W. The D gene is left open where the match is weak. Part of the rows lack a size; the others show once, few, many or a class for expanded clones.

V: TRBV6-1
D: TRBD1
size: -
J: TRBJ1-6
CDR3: CASSGKGANSPLHF
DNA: TGTGCCAGCAGTGGAAAGGGGGCTAATTCACCCCTCCACTTT

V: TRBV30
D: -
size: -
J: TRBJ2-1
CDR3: CAWMPAKYYEQFF
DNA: TGTGCCTGGATGCCCGCTAAGTATTATGAGCAGTTCTTC

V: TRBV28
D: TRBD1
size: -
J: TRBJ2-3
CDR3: CASSRLQGKFPDTQYF
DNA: TGTGCCAGCAGTAGACTACAGGGGAAGTTTCCAGATACGCAGTATTTT

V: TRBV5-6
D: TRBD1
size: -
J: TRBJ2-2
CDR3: CASSRQGVYTGELFF
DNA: TGTGCCAGCAGCAGACAGGGTGTTTACACCGGGGAGCTGTTTTTT

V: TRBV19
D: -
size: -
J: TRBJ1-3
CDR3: CASTPTGGQGNTIYF
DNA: TGTGCCAGTACCCCGACTGGGGGCCAAGGAAACACCATATATTTT

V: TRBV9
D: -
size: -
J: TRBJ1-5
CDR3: CASSVIFSEGDLPQHF
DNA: TGTGCCAGCAGCGTGATTTTCAGCGAGGGCGATCTGCCCCAGCATTTT

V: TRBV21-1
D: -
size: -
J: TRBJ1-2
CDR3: CASSKGHRTGEHGYTF
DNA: TGTGCCAGCAGCAAAGGTCACCGGACAGGGGAGCATGGCTACACCTTC

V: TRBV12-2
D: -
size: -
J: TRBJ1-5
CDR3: CASRSRENRDQPQHF
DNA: TGTGCAAGTCGCTCAAGGGAAAACAGGGACCAGCCCCAGCATTTT

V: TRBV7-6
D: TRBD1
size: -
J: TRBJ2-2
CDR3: CASSRGTGGDTGELFF
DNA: TGTGCCAGCAGCAGGGGGACAGGGGGAGACACCGGGGAGCTGTTTTTT

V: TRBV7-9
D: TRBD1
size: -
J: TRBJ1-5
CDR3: CASSSDRGVNQPQHF
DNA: TGTGCCAGCAGCTCGGACAGGGGGGTAAATCAGCCCCAGCATTTT

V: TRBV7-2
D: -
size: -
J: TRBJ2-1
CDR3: CASSLARENEQFF
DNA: TGTGCCAGCAGCTTAGCGCGGGAAAATGAGCAGTTCTTC

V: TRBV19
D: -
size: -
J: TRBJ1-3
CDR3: CASSIPTGNGNTIYF
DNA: TGTGCCAGTAGTATCCCCACAGGGAATGGAAACACCATATATTTT

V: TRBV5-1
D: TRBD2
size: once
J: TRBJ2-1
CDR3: CASRRVAGGSYNEQFF
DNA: TGCGCCAGCCGACGGGTGGCGGGGGGATCCTACAATGAGCAGTTCTTC

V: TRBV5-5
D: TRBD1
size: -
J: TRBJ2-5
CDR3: CASSDSGTGGETQYF
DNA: TGTGCCAGCAGCGACTCCGGGACAGGGGGAGAGACCCAGTACTTC

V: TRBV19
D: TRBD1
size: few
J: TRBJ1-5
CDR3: CASSGQAGQPQHF
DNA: TGTGCCAGTAGTGGACAGGCAGGACAGCCCCAGCATTTT

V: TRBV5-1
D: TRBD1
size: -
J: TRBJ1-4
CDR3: CASSPPSGQGGEKLFF
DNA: TGCGCCAGCAGCCCCCCCTCGGGCCAGGGGGGTGAAAAACTGTTTTTT

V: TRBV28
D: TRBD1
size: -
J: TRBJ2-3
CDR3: CASSRDRINTDTQYF
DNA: TGTGCCAGCAGTCGGGACAGGATTAACACAGATACGCAGTATTTT

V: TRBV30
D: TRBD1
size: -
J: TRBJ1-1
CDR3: CAWMGPTLTGEDTEAFF
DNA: TGTGCCTGGATGGGTCCGACGTTAACAGGGGAGGACACTGAAGCTTTCTTT

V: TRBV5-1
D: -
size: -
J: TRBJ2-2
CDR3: CASSLRNTGELFF
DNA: TGCGCCAGCAGCCTCAGAAACACCGGGGAGCTGTTTTTT

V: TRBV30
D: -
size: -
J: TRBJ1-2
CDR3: CAWSVPVRRVYGYTF
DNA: TGTGCCTGGAGTGTCCCCGTACGACGGGTCTATGGCTACACCTTC

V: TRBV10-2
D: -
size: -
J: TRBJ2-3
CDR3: CATRALTDTQYF
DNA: TGCGCCACGCGGGCCCTCACAGATACGCAGTATTTT

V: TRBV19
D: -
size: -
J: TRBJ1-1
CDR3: CASSIRGGTEAFF
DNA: TGTGCCAGTAGTATTAGGGGAGGCACTGAAGCTTTCTTT

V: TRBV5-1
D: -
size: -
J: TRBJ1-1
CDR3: CASSPPAGNTEAFF
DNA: TGCGCCAGCAGCCCACCTGCAGGAAACACTGAAGCTTTCTTT

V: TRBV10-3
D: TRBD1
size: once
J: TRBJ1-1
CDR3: CASRGVHPEAFF
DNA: TGTGCCTCCAGGGGGGTTCACCCTGAAGCTTTCTTT

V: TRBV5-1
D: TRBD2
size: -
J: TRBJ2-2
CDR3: CASSLFFLAGDTGELFF
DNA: TGCGCCAGCAGCTTGTTCTTCCTAGCGGGTGACACCGGGGAGCTGTTTTTT

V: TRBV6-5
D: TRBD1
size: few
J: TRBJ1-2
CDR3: CASRPTGRLRGYTF
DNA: TGTGCCAGCAGACCGACAGGGAGGTTGCGAGGCTACACCTTC

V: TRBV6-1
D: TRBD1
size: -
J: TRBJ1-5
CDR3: CASSETGKAQPQHF
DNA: TGTGCCAGCAGTGAGACAGGGAAGGCTCAGCCCCAGCATTTT

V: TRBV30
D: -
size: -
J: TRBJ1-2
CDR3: CAWTDSASANYGYTF
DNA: TGTGCCTGGACCGACAGCGCCTCCGCTAACTATGGCTACACCTTC

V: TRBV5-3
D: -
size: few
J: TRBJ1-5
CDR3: CARTPIWRNNQPQHF
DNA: TGTGCCAGAACCCCTATATGGAGAAACAATCAGCCCCAGCATTTT

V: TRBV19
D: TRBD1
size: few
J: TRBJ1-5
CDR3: CASNTRGQSNQPQHF
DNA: TGTGCCAGTAACACACGGGGACAGAGCAATCAGCCCCAGCATTTT

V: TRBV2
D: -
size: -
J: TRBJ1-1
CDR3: CASSNAGGLGLDEAFF
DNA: TGTGCCAGTTCTAACGCGGGGGGCCTAGGGCTAGATGAAGCTTTCTTT

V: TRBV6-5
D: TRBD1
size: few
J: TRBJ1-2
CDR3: CASRPGTVYGYTF
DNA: TGTGCCAGCAGACCAGGGACAGTCTATGGCTACACCTTC

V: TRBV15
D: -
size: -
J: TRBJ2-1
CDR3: CATSILGGDNEQFF
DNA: TGTGCCACCAGCATCTTAGGGGGGGACAATGAGCAGTTCTTC

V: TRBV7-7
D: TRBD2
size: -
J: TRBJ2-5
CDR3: CASSSGLAGGQETQYF
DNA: TGTGCTAGCAGCTCGGGACTAGCGGGGGGGCAAGAGACCCAGTACTTC

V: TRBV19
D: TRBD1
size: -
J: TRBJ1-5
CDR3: CASSMDRGSNQPQHF
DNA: TGTGCCAGTAGTATGGACAGGGGGAGCAATCAGCCCCAGCATTTT

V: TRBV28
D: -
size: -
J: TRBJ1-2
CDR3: CASSLRLGSSYGYTF
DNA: TGTGCCAGCAGTTTACGTTTAGGGAGTAGCTATGGCTACACCTTC

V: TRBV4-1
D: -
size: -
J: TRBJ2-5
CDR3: CASSQVLTGQETQYF
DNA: TGCGCCAGCAGCCAAGTTCTGACTGGACAAGAGACCCAGTACTTC

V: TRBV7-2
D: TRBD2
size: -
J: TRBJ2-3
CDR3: CASSLRRLAGRGTDTQYF
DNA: TGTGCCAGCAGCTTAAGGAGACTAGCGGGGAGAGGCACAGATACGCAGTATTTT

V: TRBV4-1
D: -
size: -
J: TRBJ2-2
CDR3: CASSQSTGSNTGELFF
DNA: TGCGCCAGCAGCCAATCAACAGGGTCCAACACCGGGGAGCTGTTTTTT

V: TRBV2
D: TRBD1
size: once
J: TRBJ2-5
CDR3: CASVWDRKETQYF
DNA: TGTGCCAGCGTATGGGACAGAAAAGAGACCCAGTACTTC

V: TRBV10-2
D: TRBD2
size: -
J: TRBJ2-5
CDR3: CASSESQRGETQYF
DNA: TGCGCCAGCAGTGAGAGCCAGCGGGGAGAGACCCAGTACTTC

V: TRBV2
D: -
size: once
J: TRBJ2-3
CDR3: CASSEANTQYF
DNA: TGTGCCAGCAGTGAAGCTAATACGCAGTATTTT

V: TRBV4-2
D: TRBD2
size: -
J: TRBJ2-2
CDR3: CASSQEWGGAGELFF
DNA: TGTGCCAGCAGCCAAGAGTGGGGGGGGGCCGGGGAGCTGTTTTTT

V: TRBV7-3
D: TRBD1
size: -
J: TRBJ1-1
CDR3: CASSPDRGYTEAFF
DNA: TGTGCCAGCAGCCCTGACAGGGGATACACTGAAGCTTTCTTT

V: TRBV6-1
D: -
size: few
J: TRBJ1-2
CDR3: CASRPGLHHGYTF
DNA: TGTGCCAGCAGACCGGGACTTCACCATGGCTACACCTTC

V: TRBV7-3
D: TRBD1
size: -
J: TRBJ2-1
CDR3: CASSLGQGTEQFF
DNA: TGTGCCAGCAGCCTGGGACAGGGCACTGAGCAGTTCTTC

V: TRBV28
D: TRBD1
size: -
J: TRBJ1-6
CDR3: CASSFLTRTGSGSPLHF
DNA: TGTGCCAGCAGTTTCCTGACCCGGACAGGGTCCGGGTCACCCCTCCACTTT

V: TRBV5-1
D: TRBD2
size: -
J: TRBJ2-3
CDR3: CASSLGGAGWTDTQYF
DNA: TGCGCCAGCAGCTTGGGCGGAGCGGGATGGACAGATACGCAGTATTTT

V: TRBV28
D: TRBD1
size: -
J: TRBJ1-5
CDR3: CASSLRQGSDNQPQHF
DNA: TGTGCCAGCAGTTTAAGACAGGGGAGTGACAATCAGCCCCAGCATTTT

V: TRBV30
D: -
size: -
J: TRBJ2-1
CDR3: CAWSSGSFSTGTSYNEQFF
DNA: TGTGCCTGGAGTTCGGGTTCCTTCTCTACAGGTACATCCTACAATGAGCAGTTCTTC

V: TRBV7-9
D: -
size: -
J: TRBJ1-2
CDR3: CASTDSSGYTF
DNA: TGTGCCAGCACCGACAGTTCTGGCTACACCTTC

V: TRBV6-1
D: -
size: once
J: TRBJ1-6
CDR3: CASSAGIGSNSPLHF
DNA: TGTGCCAGCAGTGCCGGGATCGGGTCTAATTCACCCCTCCACTTT

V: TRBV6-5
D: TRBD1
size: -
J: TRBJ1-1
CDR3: CASRTPGQPNTEAFF
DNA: TGTGCCAGCAGGACACCGGGACAGCCGAACACTGAAGCTTTCTTT

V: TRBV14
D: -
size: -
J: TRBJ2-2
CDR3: CASSQVPGSNTGELFF
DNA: TGTGCCAGCAGCCAAGTCCCAGGATCGAACACCGGGGAGCTGTTTTTT

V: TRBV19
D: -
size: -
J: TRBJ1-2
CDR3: CASSIGLFYGYTF
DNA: TGTGCCAGTAGTATCGGACTCTTCTATGGCTACACCTTC

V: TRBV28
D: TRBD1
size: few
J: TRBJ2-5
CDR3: CASSFSGTGEETQYF
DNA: TGTGCCAGCAGTTTCTCCGGGACAGGGGAAGAGACCCAGTACTTC

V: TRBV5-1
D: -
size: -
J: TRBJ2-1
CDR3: CASSVGHPNEQFF
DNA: TGCGCCAGCAGCGTGGGACACCCCAATGAGCAGTTCTTC

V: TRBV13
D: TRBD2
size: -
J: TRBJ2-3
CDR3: CASSMFAKRGGTDTQYF
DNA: TGTGCCAGCAGCATGTTCGCAAAGCGGGGGGGCACAGATACGCAGTATTTT